Each of the 24 T cell receptor beta chains below was sequenced from the same sample in a study of OX40 agonist ivuxolimab in advanced cancers. Generated by immunoSEQ multiplex PCR, the TCRdb table keeps only in-frame clones and is missing some. There are roughly 71,000 clones in the sample; roughly 85% occur only once, and roughly 0.9% lies in the top ten. The sequencing here drew on CD4+ or CD8+ T cells sorted from blood, taken in a trial of the OX40 agonist ivuxolimab. Receptors originate from an adult with an advanced solid tumor such as melanoma, head and neck, liver or kidney cancer.

This sequence joins TRBV6-1 and TRBJ2-7, with TRBD1 matching 10 bases. Germline-derived CDR1 and CDR2 are MNHNS and SASEGT. The CDR3 sequence is 12 residues long. V was clipped by 10 bases and J by 4 bases; unmatched bases: 4. CDR3 protein: CATRDRGYEQYF. The CDR3 DNA is TGTGCCACACGGGACAGGGGATACGAGCAGTACTTC.

This clone showed up just once. The rearrangement links TRBV7-2 to TRBJ2-2; a possible D gene is TRBD2 (6 bases). Trimming took 2 bases from V and 5 from J, leaving 6 bases between them. This CDR3 contains 13 residues. Looked up from germline, CDR1 is SGHTA and CDR2 is FQGNSA. Here the CDR3 DNA reads TGTGCCAGCAGCTTACGGGGGACCGGGGAGCTGTTTTTT. Translated: CASSLRGTGELFF.

CDR3 in amino acids: CASSLFPPGQGKTGELFF. The CDR3 DNA sequence: TGTGCCAGCAGTTTATTCCCACCGGGACAGGGGAAAACCGGGGAGCTGTTTTTT. The rearrangement joins TRBV27 to TRBJ2-2; TRBD1 aligns across 10 bases. Looked up from germline, CDR1 is MNHEY and CDR2 is SMNVEV (reference sequence). Trimming cost V 1 base and J 5 bases; bases outside gene matches: 10. The CDR3 consists of 18 residues.

V and J are TRBV6-5 and TRBJ1-2; a weak D match, TRBD1 (6 bases). With 5 bases removed from V and 0 bases from J, the gap between germline ends came to 13 bases. The CDR3 length is 15 residues. The germline CDR1 and CDR2 sequences are MNHEY and SVGAGI. CDR3 residues: CASSLSRGPNYGYTF. The CDR3 region has the DNA TGTGCCAGCAGTCTTAGCAGGGGACCTAACTATGGCTACACCTTC.

The rearrangement uses TRBV6-1 and TRBJ2-2; TRBD1 aligns across 9 bases. The CDR3 runs to 13 residues. Germline V CDR1 and CDR2: MNHNS, SASEGT. The V gene end was trimmed by 9 bases and the J gene end by 5 bases; junction bases not matched to a gene: 4. The CDR3 DNA follows: TGTGCCAGTGACAGGGGGGAAACCGGGGAGCTGTTTTTT. This gives the protein CASDRGETGELFF.

The chain carries TRBV7-9 and TRBJ2-4; 7 positions agree with TRBD1. V lost 1 base to trimming and J lost 7 bases; unmatched junction nucleotides: 7. CDR1 and CDR2 from the germline V gene are SEHNR and FQNEAQ (reference sequence). The CDR3 is made up of 15 amino acids. The CDR3: CASSLGAGGTNIQYF. The CDR3 DNA is TGTGCCAGCAGCTTAGGCGCAGGGGGAACGAACATTCAGTACTTC. Complete variable domain (other parts from reference TRBV7-9 and TRBJ2-4): DTGVSQNPRHKITKRGQNVTFRCDPISEHNRLYWYRQTLGQGPEFLTYFQNEAQLEKSRLLSDRFSAERPKGSFSTLEIQRTEQGDSAMYLCASSLGAGGTNIQYFGAGTRLSVL.

V is TRBV30 and J is TRBJ2-7, with 10 bases identical to TRBD1. Trimming at V came to 4 bases and at J to 3 bases, leaving 3 bases not matched to a gene. The CDR3 is made up of 13 amino acids. Germline V gene lookup returns CDR1 GTSNPN and CDR2 SVGIG (reference sequence). The CDR3 here is CAWKRTGGYEQYF. The CDR3 coding sequence is TGTGCCTGGAAGCGGACAGGGGGCTACGAGCAGTACTTC.

The genes are TRBV21-1 and TRBJ2-3; the D call in the table, TRBD2, was not verified against the DNA. TRBV21-1 has pseudogene status. There are 16 residues in the CDR3. DNA of the CDR3: TGTGCCAGCAGCAAAGCGTTAGCGGGATTCACAGATACGCAGTATTTT. Amino acids: CASSKALAGFTDTQYF.

The gene calls are TRBV9 and TRBJ2-1, with 9 positions matching TRBD1. Trimming removed 0 bases from V and 5 bases from J; junction bases left unmatched: 3. The germline V gene encodes CDR1 SGDLS and CDR2 YYNGEE. This CDR3 comprises 15 residues. As DNA, the CDR3 is TGTGCCAGCAGCGTAGGGGGGACAGGGAACAATGAGCAGTTCTTC. Its translation is CASSVGGTGNNEQFF.

This clone was counted once. The DNA of the CDR3 is TGTGCCAGCTCACCACTCAGAGCGGGCGCGAACACCGGGGAGCTGTTTTTT. This translates into CASSPLRAGANTGELFF. This chain uses TRBV18 with TRBJ2-2; possibly TRBD2 for D (6 bases). Trimming stripped 1 base from V and 0 bases from J, with 12 bases between. Germline CDR1 reads KGHSH; CDR2 reads LQKENI. The CDR3 has 17 amino acids.

V is TRBV7-9 and J is TRBJ2-5; D is tentatively TRBD1 or TRBD2 (5 bases each). The CDR3 is 13 amino acids. Germline V gives CDR1 SEHNR, CDR2 FQNEAQ (reference sequence). V lost 6 bases and J 5 bases, leaving 13 bases between the germline ends. The CDR3 loop is CASSRGAYETQYF. In DNA, the CDR3 is TGTGCCAGCAGTCGAGGGGCCTACGAGACCCAGTACTTC.

J is TRBJ1-2 and V is TRBV5-4; weak D call: TRBD1 (5 bases). Trimming shortened V by 4 bases and J by 4 bases, and 8 bases separated the two germline ends. CDR3 length equals 12 residues. CDR1 SGHNT and CDR2 YYREEE come from the germline V gene (reference sequence). CDR3 nucleotide sequence: TGTGCCAGCAGCGGGGACTCCTATGGCTACACCTTC. Translating it yields CASSGDSYGYTF.

The chain recombines TRBV29-1 with TRBJ1-2; D is undetermined. The ends were cut back, 6 bases at V and 0 bases at J, with 8 bases in the middle. This CDR3 contains 12 residues. CDR1 and CDR2 from the germline V gene are SQVTM and ANQGSEA. CDR3 sequence: CSVYGANYGYTF. Written as DNA, the CDR3 is TGCAGCGTCTATGGGGCTAACTATGGCTACACCTTC.

The chain joins TRBV5-1 to TRBJ2-1, with 7 positions matching TRBD1. Trimming at V came to 0 bases and at J to 5 bases, leaving 8 bases not matched to a gene. Germline-derived CDR1 and CDR2 are SGHRS and YFSETQ. This CDR3 contains 16 residues. The CDR3 loop is CASSLGSGGAHNEQFF. CDR3 in DNA: TGCGCCAGCAGCTTGGGGTCAGGGGGAGCGCACAATGAGCAGTTCTTC.

The V call is TRBV7-2, the J call TRBJ2-3; D could derive from TRBD1 or TRBD2 (6 bases each). The CDR3 length is 13 residues. Germline CDR1 is SGHTA and CDR2 is FQGNSA. V gave up 5 bases and J gave up 4 bases, with 10 bases separating them. The CDR3 loop is CASSRGHPDTQYF. CDR3 sequence (DNA): TGTGCCAGCAGCCGGGGGCACCCAGATACGCAGTATTTT.

The rearrangement uses TRBV6-1 and TRBJ2-3; possible D gene TRBD1, 6 bases. Germline-derived CDR1 and CDR2 are MNHNS and SASEGT. The CDR3 totals 14 residues. Trimming cost V 4 bases and J 5 bases, with 13 bases left between them. The CDR3 DNA is TGTGCCAGCAGTGTGCCAGGGGCGATAGATACGCAGTATTTT. Residues: CASSVPGAIDTQYF.

The J gene is TRBJ2-5, the V gene TRBV28; TRBD2 agrees at 13 bases. CDR1 and CDR2 (germline): MDHEN, SYDVKM. The CDR3 is 15 residues long. Trimming removed 5 bases from V and 5 bases from J; junction bases left unmatched: 5. CDR3 loop: CASSLLAGGPETQYF. Written as DNA, the CDR3 is TGTGCCAGCAGTCTACTAGCGGGGGGGCCCGAGACCCAGTACTTC.

The gene calls are TRBV9 and TRBJ1-1; 7 bases line up with TRBD1. The CDR3 is 15 residues long. V shed 3 bases and J 2 bases; nucleotides not matched to a gene: 7. Germline CDR1 SGDLS, CDR2 YYNGEE. CDR3 DNA: TGTGCCAGCAGCGCCCGGGGACAGTTAAACACTGAAGCTTTCTTT. Translating gives CASSARGQLNTEAFF.

The rearrangement uses TRBV7-3 and TRBJ2-5; the match to TRBD2 covers 7 bases. V dropped 8 bases and J dropped 5; count of bases not matched to a gene: 8. This CDR3 has 13 amino acids. Looked up from germline, CDR1 is SGHTA and CDR2 is FQGTGA. The CDR3 region is CASSLGEGETQYF. The CDR3 DNA is TGTGCCAGCTCCTTGGGGGAGGGGGAGACCCAGTACTTC.

CDR3 loop: CASSLQGSSYEQYF. The DNA of the CDR3 is TGCGCCAGCAGCCTACAGGGTAGCTCCTACGAGCAGTACTTC. V usage is TRBV5-1 and J usage is TRBJ2-7, with D possibly matching TRBD1 (6 bases). The CDR3 loop spans 14 amino acids. Trimming shortened V by 4 bases and J by 0 bases, and 11 bases separated the two germline ends. Germline V gene sequence: CDR1 SGHRS, CDR2 YFSETQ. The whole variable domain, filled in from reference TRBV5-1 and TRBJ2-7, reads KAGVTQTPRYLIKTRGQQVTLSCSPISGHRSVSWYQQTPGQGLQFLFEYFSETQRNKGNFPGRFSGRQFSNSRSEMNVSTLELGDSALYLCASSLQGSSYEQYFGPGTRLTVT.

The chain recombines TRBV30 with TRBJ2-1, with 9 bases matching TRBD2. Germline CDR1 and CDR2: GTSNPN and SVGIG (reference sequence). The V gene end was trimmed by 0 bases and the J gene end by 0 bases; junction bases not matched to a gene: 3. CDR3 length: 16 residues. CDR3 region: CAWSVTGLASYNEQFF. CDR3 in DNA: TGTGCCTGGAGTGTTACGGGACTAGCCTCCTACAATGAGCAGTTCTTC.

The V gene is TRBV7-2, the J gene TRBJ1-2; TRBD1 matches 7 bases. The CDR3 runs to 15 residues. Germline V lookup: CDR1 SGHTA, CDR2 FQGNSA. V gave up 1 base and J gave up 5 bases; unmatched junction bases: 7. The CDR3 nucleotides read TGTGCCAGCAGCTTAGAGGGTCAGGGGGAGTATGGCTACACCTTC. This encodes CASSLEGQGEYGYTF.

The rearrangement uses TRBV28 and TRBJ1-5, with 8 nucleotides matching TRBD1. The CDR3 is made up of 15 amino acids. The V segment lost 5 bases and the J segment 2 bases; nucleotides outside the gene matches: 5. Germline CDR1 is MDHEN and CDR2 is SYDVKM. In nucleotides, the CDR3 is TGTGCCAGCAGTCCGACGGGACAGGGCAATCAGCCCCAGCATTTT. Translation gives CASSPTGQGNQPQHF.

V gene TRBV9 combines with J gene TRBJ1-1; the match to TRBD1 covers 9 bases. Germline CDR1 is SGDLS and CDR2 is YYNGEE. CDR3 length: 14 residues. V was clipped by 7 bases and J by 11 bases; unmatched bases: 15. The CDR3 loop is CASASSLQGAQAFF. The CDR3 DNA reads TGTGCCAGCGCGAGTTCTTTACAGGGGGCGCAGGCTTTCTTT.